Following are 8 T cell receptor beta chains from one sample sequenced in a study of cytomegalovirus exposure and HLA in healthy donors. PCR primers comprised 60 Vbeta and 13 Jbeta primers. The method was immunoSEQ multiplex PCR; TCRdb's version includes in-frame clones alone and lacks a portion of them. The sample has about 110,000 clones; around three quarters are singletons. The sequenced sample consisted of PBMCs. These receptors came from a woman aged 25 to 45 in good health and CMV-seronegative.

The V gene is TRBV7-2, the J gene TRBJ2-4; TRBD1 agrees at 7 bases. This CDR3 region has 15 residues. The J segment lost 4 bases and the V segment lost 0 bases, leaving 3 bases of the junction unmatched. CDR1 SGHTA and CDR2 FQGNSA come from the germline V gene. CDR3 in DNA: TGTGCCAGCAGCTTAGCCCGGGACAGTAAAAACATTCAGTACTTC. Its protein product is CASSLARDSKNIQYF.

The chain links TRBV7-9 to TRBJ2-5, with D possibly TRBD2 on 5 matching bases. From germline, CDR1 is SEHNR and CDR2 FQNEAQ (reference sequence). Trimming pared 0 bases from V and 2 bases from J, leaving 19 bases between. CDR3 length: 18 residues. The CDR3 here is CASSLALGRRGIQETQYF. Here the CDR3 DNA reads TGTGCCAGCAGCTTAGCGCTAGGACGACGAGGGATTCAAGAGACCCAGTACTTC.

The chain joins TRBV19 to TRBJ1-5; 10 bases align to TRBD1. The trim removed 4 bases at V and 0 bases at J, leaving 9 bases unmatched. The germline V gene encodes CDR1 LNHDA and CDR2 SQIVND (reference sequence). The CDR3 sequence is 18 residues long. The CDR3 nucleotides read TGTGCCAGTAGTAGGGACAGGGGTTCTTCCAATAGCAATCAGCCCCAGCATTTT. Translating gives CASSRDRGSSNSNQPQHF.

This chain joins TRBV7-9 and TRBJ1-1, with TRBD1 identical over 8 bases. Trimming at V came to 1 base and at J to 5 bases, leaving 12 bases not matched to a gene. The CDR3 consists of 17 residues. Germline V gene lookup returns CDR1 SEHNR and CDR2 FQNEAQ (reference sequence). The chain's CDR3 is CASSLVSGTGSTTEAFF. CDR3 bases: TGTGCCAGCAGCTTAGTTTCAGGGACAGGTAGCACAACTGAAGCTTTCTTT.

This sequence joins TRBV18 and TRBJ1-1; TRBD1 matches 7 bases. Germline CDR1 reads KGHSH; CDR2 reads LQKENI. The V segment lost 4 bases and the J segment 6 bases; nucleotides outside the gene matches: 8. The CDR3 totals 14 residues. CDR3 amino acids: CASSRERGLAEAFF. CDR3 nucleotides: TGTGCCAGCTCACGTGAAAGGGGGCTGGCTGAAGCTTTCTTT. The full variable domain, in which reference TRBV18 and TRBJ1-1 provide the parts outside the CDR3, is NAGVMQNPRHLVRRRGQEARLRCSPMKGHSHVYWYRQLPEEGLKFMVYLQKENIIDESGMPKERFSAEFPKEGPSILRIQQVVRGDSAAYFCASSRERGLAEAFFGQGTRLTVV.

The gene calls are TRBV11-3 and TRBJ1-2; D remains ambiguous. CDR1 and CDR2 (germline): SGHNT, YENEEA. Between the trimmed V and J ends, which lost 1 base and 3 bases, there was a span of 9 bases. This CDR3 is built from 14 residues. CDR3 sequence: CASSLVSDDYGYTF. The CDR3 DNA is TGTGCCAGCAGCTTAGTTTCAGATGACTATGGCTACACCTTC.

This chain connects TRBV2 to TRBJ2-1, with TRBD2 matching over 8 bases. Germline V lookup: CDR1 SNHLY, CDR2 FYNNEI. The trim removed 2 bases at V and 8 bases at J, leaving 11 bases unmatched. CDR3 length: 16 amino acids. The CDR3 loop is CASSEPKREYGYEQFF. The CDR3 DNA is TGTGCCAGCAGTGAACCGAAGCGGGAGTATGGGTATGAGCAGTTCTTC.

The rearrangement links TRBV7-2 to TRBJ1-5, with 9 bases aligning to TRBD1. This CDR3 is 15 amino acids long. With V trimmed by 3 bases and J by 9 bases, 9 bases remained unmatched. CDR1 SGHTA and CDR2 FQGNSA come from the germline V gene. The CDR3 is CASSFGTGTMGPQHF. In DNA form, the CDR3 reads TGTGCCAGCAGCTTCGGGACAGGGACAATGGGGCCCCAGCATTTT.